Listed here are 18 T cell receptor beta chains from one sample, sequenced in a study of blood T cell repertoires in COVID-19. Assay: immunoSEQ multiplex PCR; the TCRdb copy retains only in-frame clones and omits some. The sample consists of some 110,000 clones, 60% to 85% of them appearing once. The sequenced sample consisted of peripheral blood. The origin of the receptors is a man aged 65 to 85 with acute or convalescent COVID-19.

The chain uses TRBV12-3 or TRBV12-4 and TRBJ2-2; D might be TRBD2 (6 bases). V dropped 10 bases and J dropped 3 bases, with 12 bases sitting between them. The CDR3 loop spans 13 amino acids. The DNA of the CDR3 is TGTGCCACGGACTATCGAGACACCGGGGAGCTGTTTTTT. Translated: CATDYRDTGELFF.

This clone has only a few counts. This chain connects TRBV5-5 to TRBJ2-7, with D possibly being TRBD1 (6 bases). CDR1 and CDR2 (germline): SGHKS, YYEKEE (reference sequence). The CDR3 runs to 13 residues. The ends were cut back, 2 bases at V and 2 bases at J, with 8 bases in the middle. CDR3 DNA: TGTGCCAGCAGCTTCAGGGACACCTACGAGCAGTACTTC. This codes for CASSFRDTYEQYF.

CDR3 nucleotide sequence: TGTGCCAGCAGTGAGTCGGCTAGCGGGGCCCTCACAGATACGCAGTATTTT. It specifies CASSESASGALTDTQYF. The V gene is TRBV2, the J gene TRBJ2-3; the match to TRBD2 covers 9 bases. CDR1 is SNHLY and CDR2 is FYNNEI in the germline V gene. CDR3 size: 17 residues. The junction had 9 bases not matched to a gene; V was cut back by 3 bases and J by 2 bases.

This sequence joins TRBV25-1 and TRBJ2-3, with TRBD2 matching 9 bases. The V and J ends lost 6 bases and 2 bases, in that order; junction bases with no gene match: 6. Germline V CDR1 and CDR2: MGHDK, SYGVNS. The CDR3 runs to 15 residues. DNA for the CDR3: TGTGCCAGCAGCAGGCGGGAGGGCATCACAGATACGCAGTATTTT. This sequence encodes CASSRREGITDTQYF.

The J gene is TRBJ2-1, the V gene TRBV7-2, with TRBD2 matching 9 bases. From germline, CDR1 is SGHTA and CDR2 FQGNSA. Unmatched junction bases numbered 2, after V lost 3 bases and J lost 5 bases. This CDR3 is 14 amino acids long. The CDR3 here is CASSFQRGDNEQFF. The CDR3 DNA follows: TGTGCCAGCAGCTTTCAGCGGGGGGACAATGAGCAGTTCTTC.

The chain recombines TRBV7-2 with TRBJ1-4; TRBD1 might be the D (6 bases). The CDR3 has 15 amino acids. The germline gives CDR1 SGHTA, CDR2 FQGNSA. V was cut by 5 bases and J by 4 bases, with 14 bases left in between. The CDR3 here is CASSKGGGRNEKLFF. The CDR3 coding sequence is TGTGCCAGCAGCAAAGGGGGGGGCCGTAATGAAAAACTGTTTTTT.

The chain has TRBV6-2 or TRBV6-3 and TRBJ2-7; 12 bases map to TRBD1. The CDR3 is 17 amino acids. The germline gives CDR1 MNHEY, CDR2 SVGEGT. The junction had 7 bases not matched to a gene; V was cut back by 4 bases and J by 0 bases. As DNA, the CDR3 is TGTGCCAGCAGTTCGGCCGGGACAGGGGGCTTCTCCTACGAGCAGTACTTC. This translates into CASSSAGTGGFSYEQYF.

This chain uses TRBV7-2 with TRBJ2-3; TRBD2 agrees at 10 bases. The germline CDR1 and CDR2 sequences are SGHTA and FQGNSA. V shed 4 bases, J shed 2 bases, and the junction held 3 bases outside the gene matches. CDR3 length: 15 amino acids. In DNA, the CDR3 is TGTGCCAGCAGCTCGGGGACTAGCGTCACAGATACGCAGTATTTT. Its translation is CASSSGTSVTDTQYF.

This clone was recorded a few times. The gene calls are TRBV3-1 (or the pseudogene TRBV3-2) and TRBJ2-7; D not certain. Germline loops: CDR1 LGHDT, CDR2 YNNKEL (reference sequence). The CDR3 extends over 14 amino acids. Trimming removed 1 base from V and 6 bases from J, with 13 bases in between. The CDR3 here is CASSQGMTFFEQYF. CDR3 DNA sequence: TGTGCCAGCAGCCAAGGTATGACTTTCTTCGAGCAGTACTTC.

CDR3 residues: CASSDRPGSSYEQYF. The CDR3 DNA reads as TGTGCCAGCAGCGATAGACCCGGGAGTTCCTACGAGCAGTACTTC. The V and J genes are TRBV13 and TRBJ2-7, with D maybe TRBD2 (6 bases). Germline CDR1 reads PRHDT; CDR2 reads FYEKMQ (reference sequence). This CDR3 spans 15 amino acids. V was trimmed by 5 bases and J by 1 base, leaving 15 bases between them.

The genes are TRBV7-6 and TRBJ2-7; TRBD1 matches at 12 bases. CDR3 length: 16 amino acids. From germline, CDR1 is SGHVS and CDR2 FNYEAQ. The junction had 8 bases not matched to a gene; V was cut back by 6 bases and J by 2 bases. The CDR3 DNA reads TGTGCCAGCAGTCAAAAGGGACAGGGGGCAACCTACGAGCAGTACTTC. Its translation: CASSQKGQGATYEQYF.

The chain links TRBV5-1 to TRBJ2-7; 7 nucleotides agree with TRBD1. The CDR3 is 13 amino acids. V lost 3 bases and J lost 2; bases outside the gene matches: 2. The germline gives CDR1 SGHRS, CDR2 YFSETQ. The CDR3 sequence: CASSWDRAYEQYF. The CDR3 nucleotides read TGCGCCAGCAGCTGGGACAGAGCCTACGAGCAGTACTTC. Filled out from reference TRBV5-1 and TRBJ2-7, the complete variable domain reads KAGVTQTPRYLIKTRGQQVTLSCSPISGHRSVSWYQQTPGQGLQFLFEYFSETQRNKGNFPGRFSGRQFSNSRSEMNVSTLELGDSALYLCASSWDRAYEQYFGPGTRLTVT.

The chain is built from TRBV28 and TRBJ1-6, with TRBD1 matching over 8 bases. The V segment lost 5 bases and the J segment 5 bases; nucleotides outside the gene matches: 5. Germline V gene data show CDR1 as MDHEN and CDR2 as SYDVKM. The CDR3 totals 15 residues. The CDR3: CASSQPDRDNSPLHF. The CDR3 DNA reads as TGTGCCAGCAGTCAGCCGGACAGGGATAATTCACCCCTCCACTTT.

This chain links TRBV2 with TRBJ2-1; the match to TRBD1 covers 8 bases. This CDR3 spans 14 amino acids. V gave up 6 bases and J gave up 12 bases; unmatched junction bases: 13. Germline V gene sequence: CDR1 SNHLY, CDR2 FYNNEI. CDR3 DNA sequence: TGTGCCAGCAGCTCAGGGGGCGCGAGGAGTAGGCAGTTCTTC. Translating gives CASSSGGARSRQFF.

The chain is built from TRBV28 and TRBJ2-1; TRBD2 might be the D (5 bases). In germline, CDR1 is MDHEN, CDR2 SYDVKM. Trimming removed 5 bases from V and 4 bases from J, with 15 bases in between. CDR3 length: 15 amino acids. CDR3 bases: TGTGCCAGCAGTCGAGGGAGTATAGGGTACAATGAGCAGTTCTTC. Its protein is CASSRGSIGYNEQFF. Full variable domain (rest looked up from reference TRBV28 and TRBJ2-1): DVKVTQSSRYLVKRTGEKVFLECVQDMDHENMFWYRQDPGLGLRLIYFSYDVKMKEKGDIPEGYSVSREKKERFSLILESASTNQTSMYLCASSRGSIGYNEQFFGPGTRLTVL.

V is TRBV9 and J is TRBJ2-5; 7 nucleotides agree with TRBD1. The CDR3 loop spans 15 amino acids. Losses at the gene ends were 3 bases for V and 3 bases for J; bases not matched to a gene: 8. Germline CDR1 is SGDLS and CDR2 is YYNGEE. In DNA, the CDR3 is TGTGCCAGCAGCGCATTTTCGACAGGGAAAGAGACCCAGTACTTC. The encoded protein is CASSAFSTGKETQYF.

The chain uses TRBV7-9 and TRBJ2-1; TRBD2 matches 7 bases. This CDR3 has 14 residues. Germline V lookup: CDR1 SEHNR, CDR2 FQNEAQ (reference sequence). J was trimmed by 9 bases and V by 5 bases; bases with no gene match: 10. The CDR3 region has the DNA TGTGCCAGCAGCCATATTGAGGGAGGGAGTGAGCAGTTCTTC. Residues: CASSHIEGGSEQFF. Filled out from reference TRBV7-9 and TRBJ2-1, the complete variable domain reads DTGVSQNPRHKITKRGQNVTFRCDPISEHNRLYWYRQTLGQGPEFLTYFQNEAQLEKSRLLSDRFSAERPKGSFSTLEIQRTEQGDSAMYLCASSHIEGGSEQFFGPGTRLTVL.

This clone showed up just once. CDR3 loop: CASSLASRGELFF. CDR3 DNA sequence: TGTGCCAGCAGCTTAGCGTCCCGGGGGGAGCTGTTTTTT. This chain links TRBV11-2 with TRBJ2-2; D gene ambiguous. Per the germline V gene, CDR1 is SGHAT and CDR2 is FQNNGV. V was clipped by 1 base and J by 8 bases, with 8 bases between them. The CDR3 totals 13 residues.